This T cell receptor beta chain was identified in a study of molecular identifiers for immune sequencing clone quantification. Listed TCR primers, together with previously described methods, were used for the bulk TCR libraries. TCRdb reanalysed the PCR reads using MiXCR and keeps one entry per CDR3 protein. The sample has about 640,000 distinct CDR3 sequences, 15% to 20% seen once. This clonotype was observed a few times. Its antigen is not identified. The V end lost 0 bases, the J end lost 4 bases, and 9 bases lay between the germline ends. The germline V gene has CDR1 SEHNR and CDR2 FQNEAQ (reference sequence). This CDR3 is 14 amino acids long. Study-wide results and caveats: A shared barcode on identical TCR molecules could lead to underestimated sizes for highly expanded clones.

The sequencing sample was made of naive CD8+ T cells from blood, with Jurkat cell RNA spiked in. The subset was: FACS-sorted CD8+CD4-CCR7+CD45RA+ naive T cells. The genes are TRBV7-9 and TRBJ2-5; perhaps TRBD2 as D (6 bases). This TCR was sampled from a human donor in good health. Some libraries in this study had Jurkat cell RNA spiked in. CDR3 in amino acids: CASSLALGGETQYF. The CDR3 DNA sequence: TGTGCCAGCAGCTTAGCGCTGGGGGGAGAGACCCAGTACTTC.